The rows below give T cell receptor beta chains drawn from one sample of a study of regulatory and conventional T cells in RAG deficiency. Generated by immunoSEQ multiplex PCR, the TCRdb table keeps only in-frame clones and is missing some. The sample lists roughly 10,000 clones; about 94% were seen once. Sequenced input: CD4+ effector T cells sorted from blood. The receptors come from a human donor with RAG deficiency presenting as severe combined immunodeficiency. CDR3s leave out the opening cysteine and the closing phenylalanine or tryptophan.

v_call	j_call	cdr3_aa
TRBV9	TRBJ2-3	ASNRGQRTDTQY
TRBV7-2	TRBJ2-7	ASSLVSGTGPSYEQY
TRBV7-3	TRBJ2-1	ASSLTGGYNEQF
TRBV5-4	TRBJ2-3	ASSLQGTDTQY
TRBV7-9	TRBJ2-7	ASSLGGGHYSYEQY
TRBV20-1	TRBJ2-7	SADRGEQY
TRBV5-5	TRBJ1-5	ASSLEAGNQPQH
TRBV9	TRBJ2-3	ASSARLVGGTDTQY
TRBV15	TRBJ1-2	ATSRAGQALHYGYT
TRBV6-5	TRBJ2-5	ASSFRQGVDQY
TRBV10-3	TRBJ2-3	ATRGQDRTDTQY
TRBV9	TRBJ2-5	ASSVVDRGETQY
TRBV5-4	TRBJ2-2	ASSLGGGGELF
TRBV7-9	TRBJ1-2	ASSLGAGERGHT
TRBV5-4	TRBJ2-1	ASSRGGGRNEQF
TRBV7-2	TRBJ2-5	ASSPRGGETQY
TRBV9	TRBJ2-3	ASSVGRTGTDTQY
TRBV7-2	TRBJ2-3	ASSLGVRTDTQY
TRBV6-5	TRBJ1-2	ASTRGMYGYT
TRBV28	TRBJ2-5	ASSLGRRETQY
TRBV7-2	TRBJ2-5	ASSLLRRTQY
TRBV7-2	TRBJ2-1	ASSLVAGTSYNEQF
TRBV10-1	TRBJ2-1	ASSGVSSYNEQF
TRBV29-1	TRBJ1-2	SVLAADYGYT
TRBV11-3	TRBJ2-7	ASSLDGNYEQY
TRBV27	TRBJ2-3	ASSSGTGNTDTQY
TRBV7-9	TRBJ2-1	ASSLGPANEQF
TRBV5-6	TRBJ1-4	ASSFAYLEEKLF
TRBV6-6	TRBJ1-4	ASSPGTTNEKLF
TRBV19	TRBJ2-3	ASSSLGGYTDTQY
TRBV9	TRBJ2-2	ASSSRVQAGELF